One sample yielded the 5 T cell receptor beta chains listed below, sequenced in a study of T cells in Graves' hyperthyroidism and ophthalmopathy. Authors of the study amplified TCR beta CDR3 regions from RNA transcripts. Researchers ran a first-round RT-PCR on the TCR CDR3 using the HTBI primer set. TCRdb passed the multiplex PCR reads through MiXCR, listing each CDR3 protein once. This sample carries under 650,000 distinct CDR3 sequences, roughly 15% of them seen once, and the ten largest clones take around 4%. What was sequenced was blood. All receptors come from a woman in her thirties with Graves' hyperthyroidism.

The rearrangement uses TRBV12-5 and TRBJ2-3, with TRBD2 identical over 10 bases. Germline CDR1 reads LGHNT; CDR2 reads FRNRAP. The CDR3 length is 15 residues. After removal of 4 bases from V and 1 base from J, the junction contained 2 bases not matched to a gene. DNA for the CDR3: TGTGCTAGTGGTTGGGGGACTAGCGGCACAGATACGCAGTATTTT. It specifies CASGWGTSGTDTQYF.

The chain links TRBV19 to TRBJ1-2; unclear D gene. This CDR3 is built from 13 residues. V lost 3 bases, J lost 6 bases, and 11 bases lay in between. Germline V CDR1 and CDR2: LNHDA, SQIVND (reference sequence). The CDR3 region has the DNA TGTGCCAGTAGTATGCAAGCGGCAGATGGCTACACCTTC. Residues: CASSMQAADGYTF. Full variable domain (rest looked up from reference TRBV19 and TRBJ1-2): DGGITQSPKYLFRKEGQNVTLSCEQNLNHDAMYWYRQDPGQGLRLIYYSQIVNDFQKGDIAEGYSVSREKKESFPLTVTSAQKNPTAFYLCASSMQAADGYTFGSGTRLTVV.

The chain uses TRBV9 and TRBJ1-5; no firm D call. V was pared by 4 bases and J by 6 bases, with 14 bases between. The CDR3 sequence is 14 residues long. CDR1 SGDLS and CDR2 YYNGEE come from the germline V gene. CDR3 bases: TGTGCCAGCAGCAGTCAGGACGGCGGTCAGCCCCAGCATTTT. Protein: CASSSQDGGQPQHF.

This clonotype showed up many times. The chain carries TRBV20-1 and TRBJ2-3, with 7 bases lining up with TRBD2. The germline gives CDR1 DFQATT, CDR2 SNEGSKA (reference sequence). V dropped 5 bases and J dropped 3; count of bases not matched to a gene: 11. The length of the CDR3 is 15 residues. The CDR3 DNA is TGCAGTGCTTTACTTCCGGCGGGGGTAACAGATACGCAGTATTTT. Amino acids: CSALLPAGVTDTQYF.

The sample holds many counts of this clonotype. This CDR3 is CASNPRGQFYGYTF. In DNA, the CDR3 is TGTGCCAGCAACCCCAGGGGGCAGTTCTATGGCTACACCTTC. The chain uses TRBV28 and TRBJ1-2, with 8 bases that match TRBD1. With V trimmed by 7 bases and J by 4 bases, 8 bases remained unmatched. The CDR3 loop spans 14 amino acids. Germline CDR1 is MDHEN and CDR2 is SYDVKM.